This is a list of T cell receptor beta chains from one sample in a study of graft-versus-host responses after intestinal transplantation. The antigens these receptors bind are not known. Repertoires were generated with immunoSEQ multiplex PCR, while TCRdb's copy carries only in-frame clones and drops some. The table shows 25,000 to 30,000 clones, with about 81% occurring only once. Specimen: unstimulated CD4+ T cells sorted from spleen or lymph node cells, collected before intestinal transplant. All receptors come from a human donor who received an intestinal transplant. Each CDR3 is given with its conserved first and last residue. Each record gives: clone size, V gene, D gene, J gene, CDR3 protein, CDR3 DNA. The D gene is left open where the match is weak. Not all rows give a size; the values are once, few, many and, for expanded clones, a class.

.	TRBV7-2	TRBD1	TRBJ1-2	CASSLLDRDNGYTF	TGTGCCAGCAGCTTATTGGACAGGGATAATGGCTACACCTTC
.	TRBV5-6	.	TRBJ1-1	CASSSRRTVKRNTEAFF	TGTGCCAGCAGCTCCAGGCGGACAGTAAAAAGGAACACTGAAGCTTTCTTT
few	TRBV6-5	TRBD2	TRBJ2-2	CASSRRTSTGELFF	TGTGCCAGCAGCCGCCGGACTAGCACCGGGGAGCTGTTTTTT
.	TRBV2	.	TRBJ1-1	CARHTEAFF	TGTGCCAGACACACTGAAGCTTTCTTT
few	TRBV5-4	TRBD2	TRBJ2-1	CASRGTSGRRDEQFF	TGTGCCAGCAGAGGGACTAGCGGGAGGAGGGATGAGCAGTTCTTC
.	TRBV28	.	TRBJ1-1	CASSLGVGGTEAFF	TGTGCCAGCAGTTTAGGGGTGGGGGGTACTGAAGCTTTCTTT
once	TRBV5-6	.	TRBJ2-5	CASSLEGYQETQYF	TGTGCCAGCAGCTTGGAGGGATATCAAGAGACCCAGTACTTC
.	TRBV7-9	.	TRBJ2-1	CASSLGANEQFF	TGTGCCAGCAGCTTAGGGGCTAATGAGCAGTTCTTC
.	TRBV30	.	TRBJ1-4	CAWSVRLINEKLFF	TGTGCCTGGAGTGTAAGGCTAATTAATGAAAAACTGTTTTTT
.	TRBV7-3	.	TRBJ1-1	CASSPYGRQNEAFF	TGTGCCAGCAGCCCCTACGGCAGGCAGAATGAAGCTTTCTTT
few	TRBV11-2	.	TRBJ2-7	CASRTPGTTSYEQYF	TGTGCCAGCAGAACCCCCGGGACAACCTCCTACGAGCAGTACTTC
few	TRBV6-5	TRBD1	TRBJ1-2	CASSYIGQGDGGYTF	TGTGCCAGCAGTTACATAGGACAGGGGGACGGTGGCTACACCTTC
.	TRBV28	TRBD1	TRBJ2-3	CASSSSGTGSTDTQYF	TGTGCCAGCAGTTCCTCCGGGACAGGTAGCACAGATACGCAGTATTTT
.	TRBV6-5	.	TRBJ1-1	CASSYREAFF	TGTGCCAGCAGTTACAGGGAAGCTTTCTTT
.	TRBV2	TRBD1	TRBJ1-1	CASSESGQYTEAFF	TGTGCCAGCAGTGAGTCGGGACAGTACACTGAAGCTTTCTTT